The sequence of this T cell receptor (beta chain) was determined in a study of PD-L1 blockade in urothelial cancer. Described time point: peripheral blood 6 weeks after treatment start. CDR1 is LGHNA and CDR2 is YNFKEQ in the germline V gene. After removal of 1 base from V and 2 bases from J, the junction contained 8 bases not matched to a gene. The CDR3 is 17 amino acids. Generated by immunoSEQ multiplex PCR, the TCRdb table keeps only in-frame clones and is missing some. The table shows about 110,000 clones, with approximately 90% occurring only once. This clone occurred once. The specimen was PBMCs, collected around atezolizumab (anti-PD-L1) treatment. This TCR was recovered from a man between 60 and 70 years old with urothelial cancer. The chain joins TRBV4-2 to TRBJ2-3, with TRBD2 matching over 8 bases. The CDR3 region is CASSQVSAGDTTDTQYF. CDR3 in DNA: TGTGCCAGCAGCCAAGTCTCAGCGGGGGACACCACAGATACGCAGTATTTT.